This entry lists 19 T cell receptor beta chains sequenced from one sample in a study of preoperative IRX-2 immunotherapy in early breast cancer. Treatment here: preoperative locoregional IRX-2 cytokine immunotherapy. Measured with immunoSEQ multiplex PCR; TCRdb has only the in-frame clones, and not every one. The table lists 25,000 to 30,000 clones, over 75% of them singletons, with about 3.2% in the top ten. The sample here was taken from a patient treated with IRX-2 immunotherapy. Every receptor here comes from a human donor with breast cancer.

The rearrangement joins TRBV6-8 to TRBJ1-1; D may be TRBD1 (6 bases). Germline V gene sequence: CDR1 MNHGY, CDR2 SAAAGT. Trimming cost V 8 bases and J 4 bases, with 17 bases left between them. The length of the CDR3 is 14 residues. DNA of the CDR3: TGTGCCAGCCACCGGGGGGGGCCCGTCACTGAAGCTTTCTTT. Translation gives CASHRGGPVTEAFF.

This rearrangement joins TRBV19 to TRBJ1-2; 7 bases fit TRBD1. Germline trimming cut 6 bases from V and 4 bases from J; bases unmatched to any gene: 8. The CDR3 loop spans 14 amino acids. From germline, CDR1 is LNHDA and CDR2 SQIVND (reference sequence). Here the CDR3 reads CASSPQGIVYGYTF. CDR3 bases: TGTGCCAGTAGCCCACAGGGGATCGTCTATGGCTACACCTTC.

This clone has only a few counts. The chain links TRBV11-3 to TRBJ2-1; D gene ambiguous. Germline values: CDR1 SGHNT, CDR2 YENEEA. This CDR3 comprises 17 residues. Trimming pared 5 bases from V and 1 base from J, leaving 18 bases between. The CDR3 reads CASSLKVKDISYNEQFF. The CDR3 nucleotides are TGTGCCAGCAGCCTAAAAGTAAAAGACATATCCTACAATGAGCAGTTCTTC.

Here the CDR3 DNA reads TGTGCCAAAACCGTATCGGAGGATGGGGCAGAGACCCAGTACTTC. It specifies CAKTVSEDGAETQYF. This chain links TRBV6-8 with TRBJ2-5; D may correspond to TRBD1 or TRBD2 (5 bases each). This CDR3 has 15 amino acids. The V gene's germline CDR1 is MNHGY and CDR2 SAAAGT. V shed 10 bases and J shed 4 bases, with 22 bases lying between them.

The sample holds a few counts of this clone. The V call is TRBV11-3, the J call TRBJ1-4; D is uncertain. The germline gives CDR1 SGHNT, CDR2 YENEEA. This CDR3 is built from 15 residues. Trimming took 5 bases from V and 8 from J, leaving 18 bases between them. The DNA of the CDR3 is TGTGCCAGCAGCCTCCTGGGCCATGTAGGGGAAAAACTGTTTTTT. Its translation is CASSLLGHVGEKLFF.

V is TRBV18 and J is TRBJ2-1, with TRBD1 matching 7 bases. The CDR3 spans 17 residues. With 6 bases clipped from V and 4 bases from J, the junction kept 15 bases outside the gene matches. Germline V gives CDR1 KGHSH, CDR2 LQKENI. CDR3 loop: CASSTPILYRGYNEQFF. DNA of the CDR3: TGTGCCAGCTCCACCCCGATCCTCTACAGGGGTTACAATGAGCAGTTCTTC.

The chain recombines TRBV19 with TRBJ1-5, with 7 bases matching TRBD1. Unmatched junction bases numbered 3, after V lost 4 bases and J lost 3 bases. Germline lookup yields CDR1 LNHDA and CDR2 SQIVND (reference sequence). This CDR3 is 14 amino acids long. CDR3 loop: CASSSGQDNQPQHF. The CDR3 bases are TGTGCCAGTAGTAGCGGACAGGACAATCAGCCCCAGCATTTT. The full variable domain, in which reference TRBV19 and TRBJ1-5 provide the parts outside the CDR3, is DGGITQSPKYLFRKEGQNVTLSCEQNLNHDAMYWYRQDPGQGLRLIYYSQIVNDFQKGDIAEGYSVSREKKESFPLTVTSAQKNPTAFYLCASSSGQDNQPQHFGDGTRLSIL.

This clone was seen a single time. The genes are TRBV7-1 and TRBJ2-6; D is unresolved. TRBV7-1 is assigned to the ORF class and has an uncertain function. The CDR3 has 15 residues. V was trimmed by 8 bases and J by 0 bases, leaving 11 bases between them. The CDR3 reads CASSQQSSGANVLTF. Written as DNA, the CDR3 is TGTGCCAGCTCCCAACAGAGCTCTGGGGCCAACGTCCTGACTTTC.

The CDR3 spells CASRTGRRNLAYEQYF. The CDR3 region has the DNA TGTGCCAGCAGAACCGGAAGACGAAACCTAGCCTACGAGCAGTACTTC. This chain connects TRBV6-8 to TRBJ2-7; D remains unclear. V gave up 6 bases and J gave up 2 bases, with 20 bases separating them. Germline values: CDR1 MNHGY, CDR2 SAAAGT. CDR3 size: 16 residues.

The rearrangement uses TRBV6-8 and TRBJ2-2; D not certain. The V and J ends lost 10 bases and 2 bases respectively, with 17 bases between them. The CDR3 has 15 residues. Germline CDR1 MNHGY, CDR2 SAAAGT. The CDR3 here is CAIALTPLNTGELFF. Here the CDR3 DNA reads TGTGCCATCGCCTTAACACCCCTCAACACCGGGGAGCTGTTTTTT.

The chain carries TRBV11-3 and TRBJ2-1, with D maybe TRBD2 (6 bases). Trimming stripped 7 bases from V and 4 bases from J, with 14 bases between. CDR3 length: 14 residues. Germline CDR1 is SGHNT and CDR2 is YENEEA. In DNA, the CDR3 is TGTGCCAGCACCCGGGCGGGGCTTTACAATGAGCAGTTCTTC. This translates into CASTRAGLYNEQFF.

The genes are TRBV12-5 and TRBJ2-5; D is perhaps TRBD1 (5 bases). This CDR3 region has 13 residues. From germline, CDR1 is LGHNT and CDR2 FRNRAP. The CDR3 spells CASTLRHRETQYF. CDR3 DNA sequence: TGTGCCAGCACCCTAAGGCACAGGGAGACCCAGTACTTC.

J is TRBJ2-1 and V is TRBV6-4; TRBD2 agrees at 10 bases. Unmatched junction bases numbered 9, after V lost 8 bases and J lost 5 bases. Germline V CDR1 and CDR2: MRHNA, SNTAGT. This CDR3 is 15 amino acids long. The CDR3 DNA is TGTGCCAGCGACCCGTGGACTAGCGGTAACAATGAGCAGTTCTTC. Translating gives CASDPWTSGNNEQFF.

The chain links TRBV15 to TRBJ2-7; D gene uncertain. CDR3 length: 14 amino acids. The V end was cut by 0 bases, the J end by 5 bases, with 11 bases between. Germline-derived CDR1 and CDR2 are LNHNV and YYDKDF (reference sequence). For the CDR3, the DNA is TGTGCCACCAGCAGAGACCTTAGAAATAACGAGCAGTACTTC. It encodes CATSRDLRNNEQYF.

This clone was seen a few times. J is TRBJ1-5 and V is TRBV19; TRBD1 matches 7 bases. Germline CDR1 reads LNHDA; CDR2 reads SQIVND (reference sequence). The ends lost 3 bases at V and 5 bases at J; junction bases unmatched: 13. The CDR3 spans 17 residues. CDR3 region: CASSMIRGIRRDQPQHF. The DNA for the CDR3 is TGTGCCAGTAGTATGATCAGGGGGATCAGAAGGGATCAGCCCCAGCATTTT.

CDR3 coding DNA: TGCGCCAGCAGCTTGGCCCAAGCGGGAGCTCTAACAGATACGCAGTATTTT. Its translation is CASSLAQAGALTDTQYF. The V call is TRBV5-1, the J call TRBJ2-3; 8 bases are a match to TRBD2. The CDR3 loop spans 17 amino acids. Germline CDR1 is SGHRS and CDR2 is YFSETQ. V lost 0 bases to trimming and J lost 3 bases; unmatched junction nucleotides: 9.

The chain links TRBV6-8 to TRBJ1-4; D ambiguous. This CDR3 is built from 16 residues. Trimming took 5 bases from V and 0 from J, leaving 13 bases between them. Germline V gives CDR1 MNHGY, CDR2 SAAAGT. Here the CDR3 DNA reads TGTGCCAGCAGTACCCCAAACAGTGCAACTAATGAAAAACTGTTTTTT. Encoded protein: CASSTPNSATNEKLFF.

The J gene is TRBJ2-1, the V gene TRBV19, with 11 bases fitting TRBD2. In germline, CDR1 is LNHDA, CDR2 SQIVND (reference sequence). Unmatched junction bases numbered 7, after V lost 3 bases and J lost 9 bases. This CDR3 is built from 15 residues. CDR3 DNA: TGTGCCAGTAGTATTCGACTAGCGGGGTTCAGTGAGCAGTTCTTC. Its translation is CASSIRLAGFSEQFF.

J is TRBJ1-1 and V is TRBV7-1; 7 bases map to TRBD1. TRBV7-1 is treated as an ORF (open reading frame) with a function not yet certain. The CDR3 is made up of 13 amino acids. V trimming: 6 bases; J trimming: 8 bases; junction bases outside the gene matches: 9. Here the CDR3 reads CASRLGQSSEAFF. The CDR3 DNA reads TGTGCCAGCAGATTGGGACAGTCGTCCGAAGCTTTCTTT.